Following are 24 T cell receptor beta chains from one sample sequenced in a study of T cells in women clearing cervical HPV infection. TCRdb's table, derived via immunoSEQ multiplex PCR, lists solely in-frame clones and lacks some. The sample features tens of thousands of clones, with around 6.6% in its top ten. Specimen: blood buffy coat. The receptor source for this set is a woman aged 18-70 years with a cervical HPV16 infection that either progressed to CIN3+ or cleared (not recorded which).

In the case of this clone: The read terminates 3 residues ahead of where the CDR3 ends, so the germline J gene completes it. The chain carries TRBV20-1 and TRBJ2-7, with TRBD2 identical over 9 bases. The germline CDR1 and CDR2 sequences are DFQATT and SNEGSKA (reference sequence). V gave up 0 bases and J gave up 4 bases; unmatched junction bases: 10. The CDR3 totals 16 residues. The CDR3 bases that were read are TGCAGTGCTAGAGACTCTGGGCGGGGGGGCCGATACGAG. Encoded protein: CSARDSGRGGRYE. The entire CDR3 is CSARDSGRGGRYEQYF.

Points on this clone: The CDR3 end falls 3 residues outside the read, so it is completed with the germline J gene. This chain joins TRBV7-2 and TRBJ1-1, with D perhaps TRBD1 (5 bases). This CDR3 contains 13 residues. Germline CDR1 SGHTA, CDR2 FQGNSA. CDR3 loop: CASNDAGTRDAFF. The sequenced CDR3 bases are TGTGCCAGCAATGACGCCGGGACTAGAGAC.

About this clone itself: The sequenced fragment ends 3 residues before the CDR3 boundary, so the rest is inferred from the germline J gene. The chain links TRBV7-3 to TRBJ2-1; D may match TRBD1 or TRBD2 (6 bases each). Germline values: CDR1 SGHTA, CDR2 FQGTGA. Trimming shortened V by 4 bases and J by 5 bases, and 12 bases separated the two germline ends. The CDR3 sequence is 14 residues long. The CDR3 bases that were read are TGTGCCAGCAGCTCTGGAGGGGGTGACAATGAG. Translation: CASSSGGGDNE. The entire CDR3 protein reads CASSSGGGDNEQFF.

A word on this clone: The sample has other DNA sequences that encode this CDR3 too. The sequenced CDR3 bases are TGTGCCAGTAGTGTTCAGGGGGGTGGGGCCAACGTC. This codes for CASSVQGGGANV. In full, the CDR3 reads CASSVQGGGANVLTF. V and J are TRBV19 and TRBJ2-6; D might be TRBD1 (7 bases). With the read ending 3 residues before the CDR3 end, the germline J gene is used to fill in that end. There are 15 residues in the CDR3. V shed 5 bases and J shed 3 bases, with 11 bases lying between them. Germline V lookup: CDR1 LNHDA, CDR2 SQIVND (reference sequence).

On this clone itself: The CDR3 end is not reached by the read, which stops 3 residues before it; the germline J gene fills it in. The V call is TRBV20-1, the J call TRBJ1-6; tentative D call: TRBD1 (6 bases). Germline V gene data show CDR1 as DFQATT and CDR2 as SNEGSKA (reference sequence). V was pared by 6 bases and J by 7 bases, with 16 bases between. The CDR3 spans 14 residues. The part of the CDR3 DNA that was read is TGCAGTGCCCGAGGGGGGGGCGAGAATTCACCC. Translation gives CSARGGGENSP. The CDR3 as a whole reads CSARGGGENSPLHF.

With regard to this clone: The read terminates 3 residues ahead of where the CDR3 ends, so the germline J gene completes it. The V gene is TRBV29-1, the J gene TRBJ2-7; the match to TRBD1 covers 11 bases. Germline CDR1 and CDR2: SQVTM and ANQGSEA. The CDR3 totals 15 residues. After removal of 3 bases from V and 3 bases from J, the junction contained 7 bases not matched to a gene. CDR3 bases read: TGCAGCGTTGACGCCGGGACAGGGGGTTTCTACGAG. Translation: CSVDAGTGGFYE. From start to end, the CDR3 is CSVDAGTGGFYEQYF.

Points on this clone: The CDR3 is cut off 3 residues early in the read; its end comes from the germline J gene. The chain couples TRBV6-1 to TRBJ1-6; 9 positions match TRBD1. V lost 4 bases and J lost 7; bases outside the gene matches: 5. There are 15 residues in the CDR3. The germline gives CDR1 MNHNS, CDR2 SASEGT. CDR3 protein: CASSGMTGGNSPLHF. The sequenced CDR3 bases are TGTGCCAGCAGTGGAATGACAGGGGGGAATTCACCC.

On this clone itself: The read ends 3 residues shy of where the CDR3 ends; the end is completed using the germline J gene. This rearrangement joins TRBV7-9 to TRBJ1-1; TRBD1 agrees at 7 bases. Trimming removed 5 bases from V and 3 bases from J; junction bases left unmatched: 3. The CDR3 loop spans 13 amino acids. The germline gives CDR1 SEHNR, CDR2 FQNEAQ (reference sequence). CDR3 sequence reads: CASSRQGDTEAFF. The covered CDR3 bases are TGTGCCAGCAGCAGACAGGGCGACACTGAA. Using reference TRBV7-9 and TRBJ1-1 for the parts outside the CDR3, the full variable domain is DTGVSQNPRHKITKRGQNVTFRCDPISEHNRLYWYRQTLGQGPEFLTYFQNEAQLEKSRLLSDRFSAERPKGSFSTLEIQRTEQGDSAMYLCASSRQGDTEAFFGQGTRLTVV.

The CDR3 protein is CASSFGSGMNTEAFF. Incomplete CDR3 DNA: TGCGCCAGCAGCTTTGGAAGCGGCATGAACACTGAA. The chain recombines TRBV5-1 with TRBJ1-1; D gene ambiguous. The observed sequence ends 3 residues before the CDR3 terminus, with the missing tail filled in from the germline J gene. Trimming took off 2 bases at V and 0 bases at J, with 11 bases between the two ends. The CDR3 is 15 residues long. The germline V gene has CDR1 SGHRS and CDR2 YFSETQ.

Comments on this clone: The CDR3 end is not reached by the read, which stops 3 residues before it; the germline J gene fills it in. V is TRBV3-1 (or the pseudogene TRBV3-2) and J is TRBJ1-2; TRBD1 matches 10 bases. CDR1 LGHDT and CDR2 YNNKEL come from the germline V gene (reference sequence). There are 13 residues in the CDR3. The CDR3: CASTLGQGRGYTF. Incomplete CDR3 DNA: TGTGCCAGCACCTTGGGACAGGGGAGAGGC.

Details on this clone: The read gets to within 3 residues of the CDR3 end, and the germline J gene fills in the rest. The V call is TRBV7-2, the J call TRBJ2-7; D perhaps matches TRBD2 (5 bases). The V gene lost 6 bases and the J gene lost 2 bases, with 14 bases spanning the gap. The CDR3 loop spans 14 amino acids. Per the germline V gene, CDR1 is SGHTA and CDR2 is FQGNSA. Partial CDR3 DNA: TGTGCCAGCAGTCCAGCGCCCGGGGCCTACGAG. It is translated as CASSPAPGAYE. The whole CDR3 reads CASSPAPGAYEQYF.

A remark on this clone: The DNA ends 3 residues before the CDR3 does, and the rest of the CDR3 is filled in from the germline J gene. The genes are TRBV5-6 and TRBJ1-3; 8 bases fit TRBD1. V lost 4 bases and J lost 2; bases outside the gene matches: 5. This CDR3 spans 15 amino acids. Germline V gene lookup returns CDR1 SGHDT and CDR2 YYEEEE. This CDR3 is CASSAGTGAGNTIYF. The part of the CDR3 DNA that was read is TGTGCCAGCAGCGCCGGGACAGGAGCTGGAAACACC.

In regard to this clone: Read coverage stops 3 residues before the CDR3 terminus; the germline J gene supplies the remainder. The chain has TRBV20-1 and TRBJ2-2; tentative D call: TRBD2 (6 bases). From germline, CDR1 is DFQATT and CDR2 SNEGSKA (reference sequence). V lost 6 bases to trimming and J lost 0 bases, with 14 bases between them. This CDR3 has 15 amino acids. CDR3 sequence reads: CSALTSFANTGELFF. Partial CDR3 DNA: TGCAGTGCCCTTACTAGCTTCGCGAACACCGGGGAG.

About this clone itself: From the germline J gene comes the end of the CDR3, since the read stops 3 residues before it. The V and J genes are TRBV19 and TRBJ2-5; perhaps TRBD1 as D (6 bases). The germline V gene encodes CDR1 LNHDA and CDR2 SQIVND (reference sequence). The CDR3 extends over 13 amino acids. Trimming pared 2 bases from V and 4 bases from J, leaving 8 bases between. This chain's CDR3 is CASSISRGETQYF. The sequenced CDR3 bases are TGTGCCAGTAGTATAAGCAGGGGAGAGACC. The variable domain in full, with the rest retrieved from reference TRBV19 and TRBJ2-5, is DGGITQSPKYLFRKEGQNVTLSCEQNLNHDAMYWYRQDPGQGLRLIYYSQIVNDFQKGDIAEGYSVSREKKESFPLTVTSAQKNPTAFYLCASSISRGETQYFGPGTRLLVL.

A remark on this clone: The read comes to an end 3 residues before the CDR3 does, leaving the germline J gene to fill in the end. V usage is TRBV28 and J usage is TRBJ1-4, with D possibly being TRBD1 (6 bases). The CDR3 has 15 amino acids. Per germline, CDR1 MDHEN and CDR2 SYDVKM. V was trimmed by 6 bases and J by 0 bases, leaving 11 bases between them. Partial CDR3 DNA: TGTGCCAGCAGGTTGGACAGCTCAACTAATGAAAAA. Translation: CASRLDSSTNEK. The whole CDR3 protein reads CASRLDSSTNEKLFF.

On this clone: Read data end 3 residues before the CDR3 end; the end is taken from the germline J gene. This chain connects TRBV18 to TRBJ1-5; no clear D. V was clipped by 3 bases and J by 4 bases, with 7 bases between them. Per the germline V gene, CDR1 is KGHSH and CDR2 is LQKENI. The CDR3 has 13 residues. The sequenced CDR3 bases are TGTGCCAGCTCACCCGGGGAGAATCAGCCC. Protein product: CASSPGENQP. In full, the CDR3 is CASSPGENQPQHF.

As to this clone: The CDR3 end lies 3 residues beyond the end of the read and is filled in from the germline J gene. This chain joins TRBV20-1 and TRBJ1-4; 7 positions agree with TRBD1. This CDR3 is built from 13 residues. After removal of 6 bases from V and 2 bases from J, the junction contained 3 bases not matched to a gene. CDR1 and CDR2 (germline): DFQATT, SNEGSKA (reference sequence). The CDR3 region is CSARDSTNEKLFF. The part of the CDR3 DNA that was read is TGCAGTGCCCGGGACAGCACTAATGAAAAA.

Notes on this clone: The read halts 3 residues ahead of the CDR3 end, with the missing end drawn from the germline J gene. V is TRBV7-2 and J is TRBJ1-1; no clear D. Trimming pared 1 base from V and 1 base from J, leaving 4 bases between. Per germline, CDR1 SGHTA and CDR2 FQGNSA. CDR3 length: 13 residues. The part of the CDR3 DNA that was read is TGTGCCAGCAGCTTAGAAGCGAACACTGAA. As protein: CASSLEANTE. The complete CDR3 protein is CASSLEANTEAFF.

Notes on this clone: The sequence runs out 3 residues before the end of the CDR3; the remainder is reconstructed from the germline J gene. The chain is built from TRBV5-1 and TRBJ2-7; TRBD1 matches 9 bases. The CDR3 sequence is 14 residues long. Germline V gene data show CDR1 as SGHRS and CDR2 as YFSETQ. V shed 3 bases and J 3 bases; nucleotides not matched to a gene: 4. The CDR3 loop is CASSSGTGFYEQYF. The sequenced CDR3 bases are TGCGCCAGCAGCTCCGGGACAGGGTTCTACGAG.

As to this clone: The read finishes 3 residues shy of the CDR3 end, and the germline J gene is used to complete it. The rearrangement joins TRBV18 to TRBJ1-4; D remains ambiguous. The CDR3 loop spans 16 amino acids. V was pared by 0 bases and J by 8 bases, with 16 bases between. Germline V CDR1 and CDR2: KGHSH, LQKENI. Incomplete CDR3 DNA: TGTGCCAGCTCACCACCAGGGAGGGATCGGGGAGAAAAA. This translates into CASSPPGRDRGEK. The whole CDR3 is CASSPPGRDRGEKLFF.

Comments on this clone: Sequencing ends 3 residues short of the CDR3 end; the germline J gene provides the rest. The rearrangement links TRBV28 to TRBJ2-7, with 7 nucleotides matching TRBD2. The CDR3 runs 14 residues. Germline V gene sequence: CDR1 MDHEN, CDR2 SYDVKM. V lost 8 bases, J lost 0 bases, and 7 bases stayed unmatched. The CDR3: CASSLAVSSYEQYF. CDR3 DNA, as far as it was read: TGTGCCAGCTCTCTAGCGGTGAGCTCCTACGAG.

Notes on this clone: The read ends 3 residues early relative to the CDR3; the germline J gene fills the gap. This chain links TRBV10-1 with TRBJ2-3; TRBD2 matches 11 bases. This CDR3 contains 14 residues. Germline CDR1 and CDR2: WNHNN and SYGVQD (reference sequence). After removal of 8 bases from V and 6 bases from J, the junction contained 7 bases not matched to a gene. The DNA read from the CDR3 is TGCGCCAGCTCTAGCGGGGGGATGGGGGATACG. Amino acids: CASSSGGMGDT. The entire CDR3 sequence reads CASSSGGMGDTQYF.

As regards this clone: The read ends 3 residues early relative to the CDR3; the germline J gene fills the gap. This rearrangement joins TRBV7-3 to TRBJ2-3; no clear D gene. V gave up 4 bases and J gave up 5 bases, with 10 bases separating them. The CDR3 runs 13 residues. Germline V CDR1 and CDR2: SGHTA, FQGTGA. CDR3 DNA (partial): TGTGCCAGCAGCTCGACTCGCTTAGATACG. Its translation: CASSSTRLDT. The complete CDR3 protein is CASSSTRLDTQYF. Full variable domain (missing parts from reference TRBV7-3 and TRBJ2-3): GAGVSQTPSNKVTEKGKYVELRCDPISGHTALYWYRQSLGQGPEFLIYFQGTGAADDSGLPNDRFFAVRPEGSVSTLKIQRTERGDSAVYLCASSSTRLDTQYFGPGTRLTVL.

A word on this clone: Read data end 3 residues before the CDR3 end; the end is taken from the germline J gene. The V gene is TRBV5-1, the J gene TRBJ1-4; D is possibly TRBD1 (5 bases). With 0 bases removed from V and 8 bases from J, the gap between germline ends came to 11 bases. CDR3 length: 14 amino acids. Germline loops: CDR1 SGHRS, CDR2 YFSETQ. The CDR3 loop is CASSLAGGIEKLFF. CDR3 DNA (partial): TGCGCCAGCAGCTTGGCGGGGGGGATCGAAAAA.